A selection of T cell receptor beta chains follows, all from one sample in a study of blood T cell repertoires in COVID-19. TCRdb's copy holds only in-frame clones and misses some; the assay was immunoSEQ multiplex PCR. This sample has nearly 70,000 clones; roughly 91% occur once, and the top ten carry 6.5% to 8%. Specimen: peripheral blood. Receptors were obtained from a man in his forties with COVID-19, enrolled during active disease. CDR3s include the opening cysteine and the closing phenylalanine or tryptophan. The order of the fields is V gene, CDR3 length, clone size, J gene, D gene, CDR3 protein, CDR3 DNA. A D gene is named only where the DNA matches it firmly. Clone size is given for some rows only: seen once, a few or many times, or a class if the clone is expanded.

TRBV5-1,15,NA,TRBJ1-6,NA,CASSPESSYNSPLHF,TGCGCCAGCAGCCCGGAGAGCTCCTATAATTCACCCCTCCACTTT
TRBV30,13,NA,TRBJ1-5,TRBD1,CAWSETGDQPQHF,TGTGCCTGGAGTGAGACAGGGGATCAGCCCCAGCATTTT
TRBV29-1,15,NA,TRBJ2-3,TRBD2,CSVDGSGGRTDTQYF,TGCAGCGTTGATGGGAGCGGGGGCCGCACAGATACGCAGTATTTT
TRBV4-1,15,NA,TRBJ1-2,TRBD1,CASSPRTGANYGYTF,TGCGCCAGCAGCCCCCGGACAGGGGCTAACTATGGCTACACCTTC
TRBV5-1,15,NA,TRBJ1-5,NA,CASSLNGDSNQPQHF,TGCGCCAGCAGCTTGAACGGGGATAGCAATCAGCCCCAGCATTTT
TRBV19,13,NA,TRBJ1-5,NA,CASSPATNQPQHF,TGTGCCAGTAGCCCCGCCACAAATCAGCCCCAGCATTTT
TRBV4-2,17,once,TRBJ2-3,NA,CASSQDSRSGSTDTQYF,TGTGCCAGCAGCCAAGACTCCCGTAGTGGTAGCACAGATACGCAGTATTTT
TRBV28,14,NA,TRBJ1-2,NA,CASSLLVGVRGYTF,TGTGCCAGCAGTTTACTCGTAGGGGTAAGGGGCTACACCTTC
TRBV4-2,14,NA,TRBJ1-5,NA,CASSQLQGNQPQHF,TGTGCCAGCAGCCAACTTCAGGGCAATCAGCCCCAGCATTTT
TRBV28,15,NA,TRBJ1-2,NA,CASSPATVTNYGYTF,TGTGCCAGCAGTCCCGCTACAGTAACCAACTATGGCTACACCTTC
TRBV28,15,NA,TRBJ1-6,TRBD1,CASSPGQGGNSPLHF,TGTGCCAGCAGTCCCGGACAGGGTGGGAATTCACCCCTCCACTTT
TRBV7-9,14,NA,TRBJ1-6,NA,CASSLVGENSPLHF,TGTGCCAGCAGCTTAGTAGGGGAAAATTCACCCCTCCACTTT
TRBV2,14,NA,TRBJ1-4,TRBD1,CASRQQGRNEKLFF,TGTGCCAGCAGGCAACAGGGGCGTAATGAAAAACTGTTTTTT
TRBV5-1,13,NA,TRBJ2-3,NA,CASSLDNTDTQYF,TGCGCCAGCAGCTTGGACAACACAGATACGCAGTATTTT
TRBV19,15,NA,TRBJ2-2,TRBD2,CASGAGGTNTGELFF,TGTGCCAGTGGAGCGGGGGGGACGAACACCGGGGAGCTGTTTTTT
TRBV5-1,15,NA,TRBJ2-7,TRBD1,CASTTNLGQGYEQYF,TGCGCCAGCACCACAAACCTTGGACAGGGGTACGAGCAGTACTTC
TRBV28,15,NA,TRBJ2-1,TRBD1,CASTTLAQGGNEQFF,TGTGCCAGCACCACCTTGGCACAGGGGGGCAATGAGCAGTTCTTC
TRBV28,16,NA,TRBJ2-7,NA,CASSFPRFTQIYEQYF,TGTGCCAGCAGTTTTCCCCGGTTTACCCAAATCTACGAGCAGTACTTC
TRBV6-5,12,NA,TRBJ2-1,NA,CASKGPGNEQFF,TGTGCCAGCAAGGGGCCGGGCAATGAGCAGTTCTTC
TRBV7-8,14,NA,TRBJ2-7,TRBD1,CASSRRDRVGEQYF,TGTGCCAGCAGCCGCCGGGACAGGGTGGGGGAGCAGTACTTC
TRBV19,15,NA,TRBJ1-5,NA,CASSPWGRGNQPQHF,TGTGCCAGTAGCCCCTGGGGCAGGGGCAATCAGCCCCAGCATTTT
TRBV7-9,13,NA,TRBJ2-7,TRBD1,CASSTGGRGEQYF,TGTGCCAGCAGCACAGGGGGCAGGGGGGAGCAGTACTTC
TRBV6-5,15,NA,TRBJ2-2,TRBD2,CASSYELGGTGELFF,TGTGCCAGCAGTTACGAGTTGGGGGGGACCGGGGAGCTGTTTTTT
TRBV3-1/TRBV3-2,13,NA,TRBJ2-2,NA,CASSHPSGGELFF,TGTGCCAGCAGCCATCCCTCCGGGGGGGAGCTGTTTTTT
TRBV11-2,12,NA,TRBJ2-4,NA,CASSLTQNIQYF,TGTGCCAGCAGCTTAACACAAAACATTCAGTACTTC
TRBV2,14,NA,TRBJ2-3,NA,CASSQQTATDTQYF,TGTGCCAGCAGCCAACAGACAGCCACAGATACGCAGTATTTT
TRBV7-2,17,NA,TRBJ2-1,TRBD2,CASSGGSGGLSYNEQFF,TGTGCCAGCAGCGGGGGTAGCGGGGGGCTGTCCTACAATGAGCAGTTCTTC
TRBV30,12,NA,TRBJ1-1,NA,CAWTMLNTEAFF,TGTGCCTGGACTATGTTGAACACTGAAGCTTTCTTT
TRBV24-1,19,NA,TRBJ2-3,NA,CATSGWKSFTEALTDTQYF,TGTGCCACCAGTGGTTGGAAATCCTTTACGGAGGCTCTCACAGATACGCAGTATTTT
TRBV7-9,14,NA,TRBJ1-2,TRBD1,CASSLGPQGAGYTF,TGTGCCAGCAGCTTAGGTCCACAGGGGGCCGGCTACACCTTC
TRBV3-1/TRBV3-2,13,NA,TRBJ1-5,NA,CASSHPPDQPQHF,TGTGCCAGCAGCCACCCTCCCGATCAGCCCCAGCATTTT
TRBV7-8,17,once,TRBJ1-1,NA,CASSLTSGEFMNTEAFF,TGTGCCAGCAGCTTGACCTCAGGGGAGTTCATGAACACTGAAGCTTTCTTT
TRBV7-9,12,once,TRBJ1-2,NA,CASSLSNYGYTF,TGTGCCAGCAGCCTGAGTAACTATGGCTACACCTTC
TRBV29-1,12,NA,TRBJ2-7,NA,CSVRVFSGKQYF,TGCAGCGTGAGGGTCTTCTCTGGGAAGCAGTACTTC
TRBV3-1/TRBV3-2,13,NA,TRBJ2-1,NA,CASSQMSTGEQFF,TGTGCCAGCAGCCAAATGTCTACAGGGGAGCAGTTCTTC
TRBV10-1,14,NA,TRBJ2-7,TRBD1,CASSTGTGGYEQYF,TGCGCCAGCAGTACCGGGACAGGGGGCTACGAGCAGTACTTC
TRBV9,16,NA,TRBJ2-5,NA,CASSVEASAYPQTQYF,TGTGCCAGCAGCGTAGAGGCTAGCGCATACCCACAGACCCAGTACTTC
TRBV12-1,16,NA,TRBJ2-1,NA,CASSLVWRGPCNEQFF,TGTGCCAGCAGCTTGGTGTGGCGCGGTCCTTGCAATGAGCAGTTCTTC
TRBV5-1,15,NA,TRBJ2-2,TRBD2,CASRVAGINTGELFF,TGCGCCAGCAGGGTAGCGGGGATAAACACCGGGGAGCTGTTTTTT
TRBV6-2/TRBV6-3,14,NA,TRBJ2-5,TRBD1,CASSGQGVQETQYF,TGTGCCAGCAGTGGACAGGGGGTTCAAGAGACCCAGTACTTC
TRBV27,13,NA,TRBJ2-5,TRBD2,CASSGLAGETQYF,TGTGCCAGCAGTGGACTAGCGGGGGAGACCCAGTACTTC
TRBV19,17,NA,TRBJ1-5,TRBD1,CASRSDRGGVSNQPQHF,TGTGCCAGTAGGTCTGACAGGGGAGGAGTCAGCAATCAGCCCCAGCATTTT
TRBV3-1/TRBV3-2,17,NA,TRBJ2-3,TRBD2,CASSQFGSGGRTDTQYF,TGTGCCAGCAGCCAATTTGGTAGCGGGGGGAGGACAGATACGCAGTATTTT
TRBV2,12,NA,TRBJ2-3,NA,CASSENRVTQYF,TGTGCCAGCAGTGAAAATAGAGTTACGCAGTATTTT
TRBV9,15,NA,TRBJ2-3,NA,CASSVEWGRTDTQYF,TGTGCCAGCAGCGTAGAATGGGGGAGGACAGATACGCAGTATTTT
TRBV28,16,NA,TRBJ1-5,NA,CASSLGAGYSNQPQHF,TGTGCCAGCAGTTTAGGGGCAGGTTATAGCAATCAGCCCCAGCATTTT
TRBV6-6,15,NA,TRBJ1-5,NA,CASSSRGGSNQPQHF,TGTGCCAGCAGTTCGCGGGGGGGAAGCAATCAGCCCCAGCATTTT
TRBV5-6,14,NA,TRBJ1-6,NA,CASSLAGYNSPLHF,TGTGCCAGCAGCTTGGCAGGTTATAATTCACCCCTCCACTTT
TRBV19,14,NA,TRBJ2-2,NA,CASSINRYTGELFF,TGTGCCAGTAGTATCAACAGGTACACCGGGGAGCTGTTTTTT